Following are 29 T cell receptor beta chains from one sample sequenced in a study of CD8+CD57+ T cells in acquired aplastic anemia. The template used for profiling TCR beta VDJ and CDR3 was genomic DNA. MiXCR, run by TCRdb on the reads, gives a single entry per CDR3 protein. The top ten clones hold 4% of a sample with about 420,000 distinct CDR3 sequences, 65% to 80% of them seen once. Sequenced material: sorted CD4+, CD8+, or CD8+CD57+ T cells (not recorded which) from PBMCs. Receptors originate from a human donor in good health, serving as a control.

With respect to this clonotype: The CDR3 end shows no conserved phenylalanine or tryptophan, and so a read error is likely. It is unclear where the CDR3 begins or ends on the DNA, so no DNA is shown, and the CDR3 is as TCRdb lists it. The J gene is TRBJ1-4, the V gene TRBV19; TRBD1, the D gene given by the table, was not confirmed from the DNA. CDR1 and CDR2 (germline): LNHDA, SQIVND (reference sequence). The length of the CDR3 is 15 amino acids, counting both ends. CDR3 sequence reads: CASSMTGAVHATMFV.

The rearrangement uses TRBV25-1 and TRBJ2-3; no reliable D call. Between the trimmed V and J ends, which lost 4 bases and 6 bases, there was a span of 17 bases. There are 15 residues in the CDR3. Germline loops: CDR1 MGHDK, CDR2 SYGVNS. The CDR3 here is CASSGLTLRSDTQYF. CDR3 in DNA: TGTGCCAGCAGTGGCTTAACGTTAAGGAGTGATACGCAGTATTTT.

This clonotype was picked up many times. This sequence joins TRBV30 and TRBJ2-5; weak D call: TRBD2 (6 bases). This CDR3 spans 14 amino acids. Germline assignment: CDR1 GTSNPN and CDR2 SVGIG (reference sequence). Trimming cost V 1 base and J 7 bases, with 16 bases left between them. The CDR3 protein is CAWSAGLKLGTQYF. The CDR3 DNA follows: TGTGCCTGGAGTGCGGGACTCAAGCTCGGGACCCAGTACTTC.

The rearrangement links TRBV5-1 to TRBJ2-7; the match to TRBD1 covers 9 bases. Germline trimming cut 2 bases from V and 4 bases from J; bases unmatched to any gene: 13. The CDR3 has 17 amino acids. Germline V gene sequence: CDR1 SGHRS, CDR2 YFSETQ. CDR3 coding DNA: TGCGCCAGCAGCTTCGACTCGACCGCACAGGGGGCGTACGAGCAGTACTTC. It yields the protein CASSFDSTAQGAYEQYF.

This rearrangement joins TRBV6-1 to TRBJ2-1; 13 bases agree with TRBD2. The germline gives CDR1 MNHNS, CDR2 SASEGT. Trimming at V came to 8 bases and at J to 4 bases, leaving 8 bases not matched to a gene. The CDR3 contains 16 residues. CDR3 bases: TGTGCCAGCGTTGATGGGACTAGCGGGGTTTACAATGAGCAGTTCTTC. Its translation is CASVDGTSGVYNEQFF.

This clonotype was found many times. The chain links TRBV19 to TRBJ2-1; TRBD2 matches 7 bases. With V trimmed by 6 bases and J by 0 bases, 2 bases remained unmatched. CDR3 size: 14 residues. The germline gives CDR1 LNHDA, CDR2 SQIVND (reference sequence). CDR3 loop: CASSGGNSYNEQFF. As DNA, the CDR3 is TGTGCCAGTAGCGGGGGGAACTCCTACAATGAGCAGTTCTTC. The variable domain in full, with the rest retrieved from reference TRBV19 and TRBJ2-1, is DGGITQSPKYLFRKEGQNVTLSCEQNLNHDAMYWYRQDPGQGLRLIYYSQIVNDFQKGDIAEGYSVSREKKESFPLTVTSAQKNPTAFYLCASSGGNSYNEQFFGPGTRLTVL.

The chain recombines TRBV9 with TRBJ2-3; 14 nucleotides line up with TRBD2. CDR1 and CDR2 from the germline V gene are SGDLS and YYNGEE. The CDR3 spans 18 residues. Trimming removed 4 bases from V and 0 bases from J; junction bases left unmatched: 7. CDR3 DNA: TGTGCCAGCAGCCCGGGACTAGCGGGGGCCTCTAGCACAGATACGCAGTATTTT. Encoded protein: CASSPGLAGASSTDTQYF.

Remarks on this clonotype: Sequence at one end of the junction differs from germline and may be a read error. The CDR3 DNA sequence: TGTGCCTGCCAGCGGGCGTACGCTGATACGCGGTATTTT. This gives the protein CACQRAYADTRYF. The V call is TRBV2, the J call TRBJ2-3; D is perhaps TRBD2 (6 bases). The CDR3 loop spans 13 amino acids. Germline CDR1 is SNHLY and CDR2 is FYNNEI. The full variable domain, rest sourced from reference TRBV2 and TRBJ2-3, is EPEVTQTPSHQVTQMGQEVILRCVPISNHLYFYWYRQILGQKVEFLVSFYNNEISEKSEIFDDQFSVERPDGSNFTLKIRSTKLEDSAMYFCACQRAYADTRYFGPGTRLTVL.

Concerning this clonotype itself: In this CDR3 the conserved last residue, phenylalanine or tryptophan, is missing, so a read error is likely. The DNA is omitted, as the CDR3 cannot be located on it reliably, and the CDR3 follows TCRdb's listing. V gene TRBV2 combines with J gene TRBJ2-1. From germline, CDR1 is SNHLY and CDR2 FYNNEI. The CDR3 numbers 15 amino acids, ends counted. The CDR3 is CASSVTARNNEQLFC.

The V call is TRBV20-1, the J call TRBJ1-2; no definite D call. The germline V gene has CDR1 DFQATT and CDR2 SNEGSKA (reference sequence). There are 13 residues in the CDR3. V was pared by 0 bases and J by 9 bases, with 14 bases between. This chain's CDR3 is CSARDAGAARYTF. CDR3 DNA sequence: TGCAGTGCTAGAGATGCCGGTGCGGCCCGCTACACCTTC.

V gene TRBV15 combines with J gene TRBJ1-4, with 7 bases matching TRBD1. The CDR3 contains 16 residues. Germline CDR1 and CDR2: LNHNV and YYDKDF (reference sequence). Losses at the gene ends were 0 bases for V and 3 bases for J; bases not matched to a gene: 4. The DNA for the CDR3 is TGTGCCACCAGCAGAGATGGTCAGGGGGCTAATGAAAAACTGTTTTTT. Protein product: CATSRDGQGANEKLFF.

As regards this clonotype: Because it lacks the conserved phenylalanine or tryptophan at the end, this CDR3 is likely a read error. The DNA is left out, because the CDR3 cannot be placed on it with certainty; the CDR3 is given as TCRdb lists it. The rearrangement uses TRBV7-9 and TRBJ1-2. The length of the CDR3 is 13 amino acids, counting both ends. CDR1 is SEHNR and CDR2 is FQNEAQ in the germline V gene (reference sequence). The CDR3 loop is CASSLGRYSARKG.

The table lists this clonotype with many counts. This CDR3 is CASSYRQGGDEQFF. Written as DNA, the CDR3 is TGTGCCAGCAGTTACAGGCAGGGCGGGGATGAGCAGTTCTTC. V usage is TRBV6-5 and J usage is TRBJ2-1; perhaps TRBD2 as D (6 bases). With 2 bases removed from V and 8 bases from J, the gap between germline ends came to 13 bases. CDR3 length: 14 residues. The germline CDR1 and CDR2 sequences are MNHEY and SVGAGI.

The table lists this clonotype with many counts. The V gene is TRBV11-1, the J gene TRBJ2-1; D is tentatively TRBD1 or TRBD2 (5 bases each). The V gene lost 5 bases and the J gene lost 8 bases, with 16 bases spanning the gap. The CDR3 is 14 amino acids. Germline values: CDR1 SGHAT, CDR2 FQDESV (reference sequence). CDR3 region: CASSPRPGTDEQFF. The CDR3 DNA reads TGTGCCAGCAGCCCGCGGCCGGGGACGGATGAGCAGTTCTTC.

This clonotype has a count of ten or more. The chain recombines TRBV7-6 with TRBJ2-3; 11 nucleotides agree with TRBD2. With V trimmed by 0 bases and J by 1 base, 3 bases remained unmatched. The CDR3 contains 17 residues. Germline V CDR1 and CDR2: SGHVS, FNYEAQ. The CDR3 bases are TGTGCCAGCAGCTTAGCTAGCGGGGGGGGACGCACAGATACGCAGTATTTT. It specifies CASSLASGGGRTDTQYF.

In its sample, this clonotype was seen once. This chain links TRBV6-1 with TRBJ1-4; 7 bases match TRBD1. The CDR3 loop spans 15 amino acids. Germline values: CDR1 MNHNS, CDR2 SASEGT. Trimming at V came to 3 bases and at J to 1 base, leaving 2 bases not matched to a gene. CDR3: CASSDHRGTNEKLFF. The CDR3 nucleotides read TGTGCCAGCAGTGACCACAGGGGAACTAATGAAAAACTGTTTTTT.

A single count supports this clonotype. The chain combines TRBV7-9 with TRBJ1-6, with 7 bases lining up with TRBD1. V dropped 5 bases and J dropped 8; count of bases not matched to a gene: 18. There are 18 residues in the CDR3. From germline, CDR1 is SEHNR and CDR2 FQNEAQ (reference sequence). The CDR3 region is CASSPPTGRGQDYSPLHF. In nucleotides, the CDR3 is TGTGCCAGCAGCCCTCCGACAGGCAGAGGACAGGACTATTCACCCCTCCACTTT.

The chain recombines TRBV7-3 with TRBJ2-2; 9 nucleotides line up with TRBD1. The length of the CDR3 is 15 residues. V shed 2 bases and J 3 bases; nucleotides not matched to a gene: 1. Germline loops: CDR1 SGHTA, CDR2 FQGTGA. CDR3 bases: TGTGCCAGCAGCTTAGACAGGGGGTACACCGGGGAGCTGTTTTTT. Amino acid sequence: CASSLDRGYTGELFF.

Details on this clonotype: The CDR3 does not end in the conserved phenylalanine or tryptophan, so this is likely a read error. The DNA is left out, because the CDR3 cannot be placed on it with certainty; the CDR3 is given as TCRdb lists it. V usage is TRBV7-2 and J usage is TRBJ1-1. The germline gives CDR1 SGHTA, CDR2 FQGNSA. The CDR3 comprises 13 residues, both ends counted. CDR3 sequence: CASSLVRNMNTEA.

The J gene is TRBJ1-1, the V gene TRBV9; D gene ambiguous. The CDR3 has 13 amino acids. CDR1 and CDR2 (germline): SGDLS, YYNGEE. Trimming left V 4 bases short and J 1 base short, with 8 bases between. The CDR3 DNA is TGTGCCAGCAGCCGGGATCCGAACACTGAAGCTTTCTTT. Translated: CASSRDPNTEAFF.

This chain links TRBV10-3 with TRBJ1-2; D unresolved. Germline loops: CDR1 ENHRY, CDR2 SYGVKD. The ends were cut back, 7 bases at V and 5 bases at J, with 8 bases in the middle. CDR3 length: 11 amino acids. The CDR3 nucleotides are TGTGCCATCACCGGTGGATATGGCTACACCTTC. Amino acids: CAITGGYGYTF.

This clonotype was observed many times. The chain is built from TRBV13 and TRBJ1-1, with D unclear. V was shortened by 3 bases and J by 0 bases, with 2 bases between the two germline ends. CDR3 length equals 12 residues. CDR1 PRHDT and CDR2 FYEKMQ come from the germline V gene (reference sequence). This chain's CDR3 is CASSFMNTEAFF. The CDR3 DNA is TGTGCCAGCAGCTTTATGAACACTGAAGCTTTCTTT. The entire variable domain, with the rest obtained from reference TRBV13 and TRBJ1-1, is as follows: AAGVIQSPRHLIKEKRETATLKCYPIPRHDTVYWYQQGPGQDPQFLISFYEKMQSDKGSIPDRFSAQQFSDYHSELNMSSLELGDSALYFCASSFMNTEAFFGQGTRLTVV.

This clonotype has just one count. The rearrangement uses TRBV10-3 and TRBJ1-1, with unresolved D. The V end lost 6 bases, the J end lost 4 bases, and 6 bases lay between the germline ends. There are 11 residues in the CDR3. Germline V gives CDR1 ENHRY, CDR2 SYGVKD. CDR3 in amino acids: CAISRGTEAFF. CDR3 in DNA: TGTGCCATCAGCAGAGGCACTGAAGCTTTCTTT.

Details on this clonotype: Without the conserved terminal phenylalanine or tryptophan, this CDR3 likely stems from a read error. The chain couples TRBV2 to TRBJ1-2; 8 nucleotides line up with TRBD1. V gave up 6 bases and J gave up 10 bases; unmatched junction bases: 10. The CDR3 sequence is 13 residues long. Germline CDR1 reads SNHLY; CDR2 reads FYNNEI. The CDR3 coding sequence is TGTGCCAGCAGCCGACACAGGGGGGCTTCCTACACCTAC. Its protein product is CASSRHRGASYTY.

The V call is TRBV7-7, the J call TRBJ2-7; D is perhaps TRBD2 (6 bases). Germline assignment: CDR1 SSHAT and CDR2 FNYEAQ (reference sequence). Trimming pared 5 bases from V and 11 bases from J, leaving 28 bases between. This CDR3 comprises 16 residues. The CDR3 DNA sequence: TGTGCCAGCAGCAGTTGGACGGGCGATACGGACTATTTTGAGTACTTC. It translates to CASSSWTGDTDYFEYF. Using reference TRBV7-7 and TRBJ2-7 for the parts outside the CDR3, the full variable domain is GAGVSQSPRYKVTKRGQDVTLRCDPISSHATLYWYQQALGQGPEFLTYFNYEAQPDKSGLPSDRFSAERPEGSISTLTIQRTEQRDSAMYRCASSSWTGDTDYFEYFGPGTRLTVT.

Note on this clonotype: One end of the junction varies from germline; a read error may be responsible. This chain uses TRBV7-2 with TRBJ2-7; no firm D call. Germline values: CDR1 SGHTA, CDR2 FQGNSA. This CDR3 has 14 residues. This CDR3 is CASSRSVSTAEYDF. The DNA of the CDR3 is TGTGCCAGCAGCCGGTCGGTGAGTACCGCCGAGTACGACTTC.

The CDR3 sequence: CASSLELGSGNSPLHF. CDR3 bases: TGTGCCAGCAGCTTGGAACTAGGGAGTGGGAATTCACCCCTCCACTTT. The chain has TRBV5-6 and TRBJ1-6; D is unclear. The germline V gene has CDR1 SGHDT and CDR2 YYEEEE. This CDR3 contains 16 residues. Trimming removed 0 bases at V and 7 bases at J, with 14 bases between.

This clonotype was seen many times. The chain links TRBV6-1 to TRBJ1-1; unclear D gene. The CDR3 runs to 13 residues. Trimming shortened V by 2 bases and J by 5 bases, and 9 bases separated the two germline ends. Per the germline V gene, CDR1 is MNHNS and CDR2 is SASEGT. CDR3 DNA: TGTGCCAGCAGTGAATTAGGAGGGACTGAAGCTTTCTTT. The encoded protein is CASSELGGTEAFF.

Ten or more counts support this clonotype. V is TRBV12-5 and J is TRBJ2-2, with D perhaps TRBD2 (6 bases). The germline CDR1 and CDR2 sequences are LGHNT and FRNRAP. Trimming took 8 bases from V and 7 from J, leaving 17 bases between them. The length of the CDR3 is 14 residues. The CDR3 coding sequence is TGTGCTAGTTCTCCGGGGGTGGATCACGGGGAGCTGTTTTTT. It encodes CASSPGVDHGELFF.